Listed below are T cell receptor beta chains from one sample, sequenced in a study of blood T cell repertoires in COVID-19. The protocol was immunoSEQ multiplex PCR, while the TCRdb copy is restricted to in-frame clones and leaves out a portion. The data contain 110,000 to 150,000 clones, roughly 80% of them singletons. Material for sequencing was peripheral blood. Receptors were obtained from a man between 45 and 60 years old with active or convalescent COVID-19. The CDR3 runs from the conserved cysteine through the conserved F or W. A D gene is named only where the DNA matches it firmly. A row's size may be missing; if present it is once, few, many or a size class.

abundance: NA; j_gene: TRBJ1-4; v_gene: TRBV9; d_gene: NA; CDR3aa: CASSVGGKRGSEKLFF; CDR3nt: TGTGCCAGCAGCGTAGGCGGGAAGCGAGGAAGTGAAAAACTGTTTTTT
abundance: NA; j_gene: TRBJ2-3; v_gene: TRBV7-3; d_gene: TRBD2; CDR3aa: CASSPQRGDPDTQYF; CDR3nt: TGTGCCAGCAGCCCGCAGCGGGGAGATCCAGATACGCAGTATTTT
abundance: NA; j_gene: TRBJ2-3; v_gene: TRBV5-1; d_gene: NA; CDR3aa: CASSLKVEASTDTQYF; CDR3nt: TGCGCCAGCAGCTTGAAGGTGGAGGCTAGCACAGATACGCAGTATTTT
abundance: NA; j_gene: TRBJ2-1; v_gene: TRBV24-1; d_gene: TRBD2; CDR3aa: CATSPFGAGDYNEQFF; CDR3nt: TGTGCCACTAGTCCCTTCGGAGCGGGAGACTACAATGAGCAGTTCTTC
abundance: few; j_gene: TRBJ1-2; v_gene: TRBV12-2; d_gene: NA; CDR3aa: CASRDPGQGGYGYTF; CDR3nt: TGTGCAAGTCGCGACCCGGGACAGGGAGGATATGGCTACACCTTC
abundance: NA; j_gene: TRBJ1-5; v_gene: TRBV6-5; d_gene: TRBD1; CDR3aa: CASRIQQGGNQPQHF; CDR3nt: TGTGCCAGCAGAATCCAACAGGGGGGCAATCAGCCCCAGCATTTT
abundance: NA; j_gene: TRBJ2-6; v_gene: TRBV5-6; d_gene: TRBD1; CDR3aa: CASSLRTGGGGANVLTF; CDR3nt: TGTGCCAGCAGCTTGAGGACAGGGGGCGGTGGGGCCAACGTCCTGACTTTC
abundance: NA; j_gene: TRBJ2-5; v_gene: TRBV27; d_gene: NA; CDR3aa: CASSLLGDLVGETQYF; CDR3nt: TGTGCCAGCAGTTTATTGGGGGACTTAGTAGGAGAGACCCAGTACTTC
abundance: NA; j_gene: TRBJ2-5; v_gene: TRBV9; d_gene: TRBD2; CDR3aa: CASSPGTSGVGETQYF; CDR3nt: TGTGCCAGCAGCCCGGGGACTAGCGGGGTCGGGGAGACCCAGTACTTC
abundance: NA; j_gene: TRBJ2-1; v_gene: TRBV12-5; d_gene: NA; CDR3aa: CASGLEVGRYNEQFF; CDR3nt: TGTGCTAGTGGTTTGGAGGTGGGGCGCTACAATGAGCAGTTCTTC
abundance: NA; j_gene: TRBJ1-6; v_gene: TRBV7-2; d_gene: TRBD1; CDR3aa: CASSSEGQGTPLHF; CDR3nt: TGTGCCAGCAGCTCCGAGGGACAGGGAACACCCCTCCACTTT
abundance: few; j_gene: TRBJ1-2; v_gene: TRBV4-1; d_gene: TRBD1; CDR3aa: CASSQEGGQGRGYTF; CDR3nt: TGCGCCAGCAGCCAAGAAGGGGGACAGGGTCGTGGCTACACCTTC
abundance: NA; j_gene: TRBJ2-7; v_gene: TRBV7-8; d_gene: NA; CDR3aa: CASSFNNEQYF; CDR3nt: TGTGCCAGCAGCTTTAACAACGAGCAGTACTTC
abundance: NA; j_gene: TRBJ2-1; v_gene: TRBV20-1; d_gene: NA; CDR3aa: CSAPRNEQFF; CDR3nt: TGCAGTGCCCCTAGGAATGAGCAGTTCTTC
abundance: NA; j_gene: TRBJ2-1; v_gene: TRBV24-1; d_gene: TRBD2; CDR3aa: CATAGTSVYNEQFF; CDR3nt: TGTGCCACAGCCGGGACTAGCGTATACAATGAGCAGTTCTTC
abundance: NA; j_gene: TRBJ1-1; v_gene: TRBV28; d_gene: TRBD1; CDR3aa: CASRPLQGGATEAFF; CDR3nt: TGTGCCAGCAGGCCCTTACAGGGGGGCGCCACTGAAGCTTTCTTT
abundance: NA; j_gene: TRBJ2-1; v_gene: TRBV10-3; d_gene: TRBD2; CDR3aa: CAISEWSGTSGYNEQFF; CDR3nt: TGTGCCATCAGTGAGTGGAGTGGGACTAGCGGTTACAATGAGCAGTTCTTC
abundance: NA; j_gene: TRBJ2-7; v_gene: TRBV7-9; d_gene: NA; CDR3aa: CASSPPWGHEQYF; CDR3nt: TGTGCCAGCAGCCCGCCGTGGGGCCACGAGCAGTACTTC
abundance: NA; j_gene: TRBJ2-7; v_gene: TRBV6-6; d_gene: TRBD2; CDR3aa: CASSYRGGSTPYEQYF; CDR3nt: TGTGCCAGCAGTTACCGGGGGGGGAGTACCCCCTACGAGCAGTACTTC
abundance: NA; j_gene: TRBJ1-5; v_gene: TRBV2; d_gene: NA; CDR3aa: CASSSPTAGQPQHF; CDR3nt: TGTGCCAGCAGTTCTCCGACAGCGGGTCAGCCCCAGCATTTT
abundance: once; j_gene: TRBJ1-1; v_gene: TRBV3-1/TRBV3-2; d_gene: TRBD1; CDR3aa: CASSQQTGEAFF; CDR3nt: TGTGCCAGCAGCCAACAGACAGGGGAAGCTTTCTTT
abundance: once; j_gene: TRBJ2-7; v_gene: TRBV5-6; d_gene: TRBD1; CDR3aa: CASSGTGAPNSYEQYF; CDR3nt: TGTGCCAGCAGCGGGACAGGGGCCCCTAACTCCTACGAGCAGTACTTC
abundance: few; j_gene: TRBJ1-1; v_gene: TRBV7-2; d_gene: TRBD1; CDR3aa: CASSPQTGGYTEAFF; CDR3nt: TGTGCCAGCAGCCCTCAGACAGGGGGCTATACTGAAGCTTTCTTT
abundance: once; j_gene: TRBJ1-3; v_gene: TRBV10-3; d_gene: NA; CDR3aa: CAIRASGPTGNTIYF; CDR3nt: TGTGCCATACGTGCAAGCGGCCCGACTGGAAACACCATATATTTT